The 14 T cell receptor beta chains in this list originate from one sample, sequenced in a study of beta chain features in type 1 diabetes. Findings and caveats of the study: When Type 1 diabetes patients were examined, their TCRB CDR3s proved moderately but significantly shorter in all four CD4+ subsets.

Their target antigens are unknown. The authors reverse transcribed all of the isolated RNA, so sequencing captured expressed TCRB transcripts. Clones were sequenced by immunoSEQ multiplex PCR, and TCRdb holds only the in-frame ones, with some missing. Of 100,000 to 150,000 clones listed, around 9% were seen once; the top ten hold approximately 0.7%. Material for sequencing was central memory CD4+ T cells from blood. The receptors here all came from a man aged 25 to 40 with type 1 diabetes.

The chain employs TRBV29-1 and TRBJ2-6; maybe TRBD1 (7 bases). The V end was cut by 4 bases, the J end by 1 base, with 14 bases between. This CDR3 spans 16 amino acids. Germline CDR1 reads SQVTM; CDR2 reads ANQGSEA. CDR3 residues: CSVGGGTDSGANVLTF. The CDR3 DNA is TGCAGCGTTGGGGGCGGGACAGATTCTGGGGCCAACGTCCTGACTTTC.

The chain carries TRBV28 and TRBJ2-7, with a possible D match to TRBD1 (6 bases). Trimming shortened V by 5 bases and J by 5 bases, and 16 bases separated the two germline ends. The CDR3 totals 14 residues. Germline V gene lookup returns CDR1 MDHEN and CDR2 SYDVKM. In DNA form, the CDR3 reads TGTGCCAGCAGTCAACAGGGTATAATAAACGAGCAGTACTTC. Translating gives CASSQQGIINEQYF.

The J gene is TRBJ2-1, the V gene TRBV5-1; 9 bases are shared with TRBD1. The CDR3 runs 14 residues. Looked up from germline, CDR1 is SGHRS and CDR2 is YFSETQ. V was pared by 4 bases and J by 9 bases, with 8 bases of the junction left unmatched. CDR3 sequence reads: CASSLTTGGVEQFF. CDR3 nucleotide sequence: TGCGCCAGCAGCCTTACTACAGGGGGCGTTGAGCAGTTCTTC. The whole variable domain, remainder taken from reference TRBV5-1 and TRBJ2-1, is KAGVTQTPRYLIKTRGQQVTLSCSPISGHRSVSWYQQTPGQGLQFLFEYFSETQRNKGNFPGRFSGRQFSNSRSEMNVSTLELGDSALYLCASSLTTGGVEQFFGPGTRLTVL.

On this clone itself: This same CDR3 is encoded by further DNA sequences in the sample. CDR3 sequence reads: CASSGQGADQPQHF. The CDR3 bases are TGTGCCAGCTCAGGACAGGGGGCCGATCAGCCCCAGCATTTT. The rearrangement links TRBV18 to TRBJ1-5; TRBD1 matches 11 bases. The J segment lost 5 bases and the V segment lost 5 bases, leaving 2 bases of the junction unmatched. The V gene's germline CDR1 is KGHSH and CDR2 LQKENI. The CDR3 is made up of 14 amino acids.

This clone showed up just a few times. The DNA for the CDR3 is TGTGCCAGCAGCACACAGGGGGATGGGGGCTACACCTTC. This encodes CASSTQGDGGYTF. This rearrangement joins TRBV7-3 to TRBJ1-2; 8 bases line up with TRBD1. V shed 5 bases and J 8 bases; nucleotides not matched to a gene: 7. The CDR3 length is 13 residues. The germline V gene encodes CDR1 SGHTA and CDR2 FQGTGA.

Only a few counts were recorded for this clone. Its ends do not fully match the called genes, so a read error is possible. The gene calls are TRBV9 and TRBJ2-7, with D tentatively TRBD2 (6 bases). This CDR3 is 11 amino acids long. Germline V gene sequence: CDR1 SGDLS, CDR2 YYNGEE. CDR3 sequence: CASSPLGGEDF. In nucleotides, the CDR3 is TGTGCCAGCAGCCCCCTCGGGGGAGAAGACTTC.

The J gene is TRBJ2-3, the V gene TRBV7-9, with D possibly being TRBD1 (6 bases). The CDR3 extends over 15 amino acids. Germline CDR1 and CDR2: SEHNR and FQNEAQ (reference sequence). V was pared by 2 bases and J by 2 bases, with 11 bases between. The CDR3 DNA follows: TGTGCCAGCAGCTTAAAAGGGGGAAACACAGATACGCAGTATTTT. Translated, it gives CASSLKGGNTDTQYF.

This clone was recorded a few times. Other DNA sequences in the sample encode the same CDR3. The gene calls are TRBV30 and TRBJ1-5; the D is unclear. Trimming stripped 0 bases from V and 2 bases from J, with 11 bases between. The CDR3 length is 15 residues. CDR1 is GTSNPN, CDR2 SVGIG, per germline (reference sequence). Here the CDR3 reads CAWSVRGGGNQPQHF. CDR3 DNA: TGTGCCTGGAGTGTACGGGGAGGCGGCAATCAGCCCCAGCATTTT.

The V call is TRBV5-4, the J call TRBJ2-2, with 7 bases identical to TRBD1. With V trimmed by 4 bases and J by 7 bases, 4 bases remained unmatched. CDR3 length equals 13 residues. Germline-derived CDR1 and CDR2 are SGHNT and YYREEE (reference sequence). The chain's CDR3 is CASSLPGGGELFF. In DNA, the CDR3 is TGTGCCAGCAGCCTTCCAGGGGGCGGGGAGCTGTTTTTT.

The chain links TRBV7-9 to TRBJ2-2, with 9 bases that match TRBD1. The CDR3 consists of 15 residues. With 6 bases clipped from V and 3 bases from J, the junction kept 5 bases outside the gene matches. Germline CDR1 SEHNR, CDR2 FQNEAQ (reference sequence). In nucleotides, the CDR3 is TGTGCCAGCAGACTAACAGGGGGCGACACCGGGGAGCTGTTTTTT. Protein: CASRLTGGDTGELFF.

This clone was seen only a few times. The CDR3 coding sequence is TGTGCCAGCAGCTTAGGGGCCAGCTCGGATACGCAGTATTTT. Translated, it gives CASSLGASSDTQYF. The chain combines TRBV7-2 with TRBJ2-3; D unclear. The CDR3 length is 14 residues. Trimming shortened V by 1 base and J by 6 bases, and 11 bases separated the two germline ends. Germline-derived CDR1 and CDR2 are SGHTA and FQGNSA.

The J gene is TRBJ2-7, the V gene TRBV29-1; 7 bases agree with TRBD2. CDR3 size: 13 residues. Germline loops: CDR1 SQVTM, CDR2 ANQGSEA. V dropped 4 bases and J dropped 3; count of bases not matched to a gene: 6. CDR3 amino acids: CSVVTPGGYEQYF. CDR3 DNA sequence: TGCAGCGTTGTTACCCCGGGAGGCTACGAGCAGTACTTC.

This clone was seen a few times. CDR3 loop: CASSYSPLSWNSPLHF. The CDR3 DNA sequence: TGTGCCAGCAGTTACTCGCCCCTATCATGGAATTCACCCCTCCACTTT. The genes are TRBV6-5 and TRBJ1-6; D remains ambiguous. The CDR3 sequence is 16 residues long. Germline V gives CDR1 MNHEY, CDR2 SVGAGI. Trimming removed 0 bases from V and 7 bases from J, with 13 bases in between.

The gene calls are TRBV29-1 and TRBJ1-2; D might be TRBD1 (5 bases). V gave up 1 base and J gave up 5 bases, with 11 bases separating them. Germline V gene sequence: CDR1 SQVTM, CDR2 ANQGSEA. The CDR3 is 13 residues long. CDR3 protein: CSVEGSGTYGYTF. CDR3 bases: TGCAGCGTTGAAGGTTCGGGGACTTATGGCTACACCTTC.